This TCR beta chain was observed in a study of spatial heterogeneity in lung cancer. Study-level information: Fewer alpha-chain than beta-chain sequences were consistently detected.

This clonotype was counted many times. Deletions cut 6 bases from V and 0 bases from J, with 15 bases between. The CDR3 length is 15 residues. The germline V gene encodes CDR1 LNHDA and CDR2 SQIVND (reference sequence). All TCR cDNA molecules were individually tagged with a unique molecular identifier. TCRdb redid the calling of the 5' RACE reads with MiXCR, one entry per CDR3 protein. Altogether about 24,000 distinct CDR3 sequences are present, over 3% being singletons, with the ten largest covering roughly 26%. Described time point: sample taken at primary tumor resection. The study sequenced unsorted whole RNA from tumor, nontumor lung or frozen PBMC.

The sequences come from PBMCs, collected at surgery. The source is a female donor with early-stage non-small cell lung cancer. The chain couples TRBV19 to TRBJ2-7; D not resolved. CDR3 bases: TGTGCCAGTAGGTATGGTCCAGGTAGCTCCTACGAGCAGTACTTC. As protein: CASRYGPGSSYEQYF.